Below are 24 T cell receptor beta chains sequenced from a single sample in a study of blood T cell repertoires in COVID-19. The protocol was immunoSEQ multiplex PCR, while the TCRdb copy is restricted to in-frame clones and leaves out a portion. The repertoire includes fewer than 250,000 clones, more than 70% of them detected once, and roughly 2.9% sits in the top ten. The sequenced material came from peripheral blood. All receptors derive from a man over 45 with active or convalescent COVID-19.

This clone was seen a few times. The chain couples TRBV19 to TRBJ1-1; D perhaps matches TRBD1 (6 bases). This CDR3 has 15 residues. V was clipped by 6 bases and J by 1 base, with 15 bases between them. Looked up from germline, CDR1 is LNHDA and CDR2 is SQIVND (reference sequence). The CDR3 DNA reads TGTGCCAGTAGAACAACAGGGATGGGGAACACTGAAGCTTTCTTT. This sequence encodes CASRTTGMGNTEAFF.

The chain has TRBV5-1 and TRBJ2-5, with D maybe TRBD1 (6 bases). Germline values: CDR1 SGHRS, CDR2 YFSETQ. Trimming took 4 bases from V and 5 from J, leaving 9 bases between them. CDR3 length equals 12 residues. Here the CDR3 reads CASSTQGETQYF. For the CDR3, the DNA is TGCGCCAGCAGCACTCAGGGGGAGACCCAGTACTTC.

The chain is built from TRBV11-2 and TRBJ2-7; the match to TRBD1 covers 7 bases. Trimming took 2 bases from V and 2 from J; bases not matched to a gene: 6. From germline, CDR1 is SGHAT and CDR2 FQNNGV. The CDR3 consists of 15 residues. CDR3 sequence: CASSLNPTGAYEQYF. DNA of the CDR3: TGTGCCAGCAGCTTAAACCCCACAGGGGCCTACGAGCAGTACTTC. Using reference TRBV11-2 and TRBJ2-7 for the parts outside the CDR3, the full variable domain is EAGVAQSPRYKIIEKRQSVAFWCNPISGHATLYWYQQILGQGPKLLIQFQNNGVVDDSQLPKDRFSAERLKGVDSTLKIQPAKLEDSAVYLCASSLNPTGAYEQYFGPGTRLTVT.

About this clone: The sample contains more than one DNA sequence encoding this CDR3. The chain recombines TRBV18 with TRBJ2-1; D is uncertain. The V gene lost 3 bases and the J gene lost 0 bases, with 12 bases spanning the gap. The CDR3 contains 16 residues. The germline V gene encodes CDR1 KGHSH and CDR2 LQKENI. This CDR3 is CASSPARLSSYNEQFF. In nucleotides, the CDR3 is TGTGCCAGCTCACCGGCGCGGCTAAGCTCCTACAATGAGCAGTTCTTC.

The chain joins TRBV29-1 to TRBJ2-7; TRBD2 aligns across 9 bases. The CDR3 sequence is 13 residues long. Unmatched junction bases numbered 6, after V lost 3 bases and J lost 6 bases. Germline V gene lookup returns CDR1 SQVTM and CDR2 ANQGSEA. The DNA of the CDR3 is TGCAGCGTTGAGGCGGGAGGGCACAGCGAGCAGTACTTC. Its translation is CSVEAGGHSEQYF.

The chain couples TRBV9 to TRBJ2-1; D is unresolved. The CDR3 runs 15 residues. Trimming stripped 2 bases from V and 0 bases from J, with 9 bases between. Germline V gives CDR1 SGDLS, CDR2 YYNGEE. The CDR3: CASSVTDDSYNEQFF. In DNA, the CDR3 is TGTGCCAGCAGCGTCACAGACGACTCCTACAATGAGCAGTTCTTC.

Written as DNA, the CDR3 is TGTGCTGTTGAGAGGAGGCTGAGGACTGAAGCTTTCTTT. Amino acid sequence: CAVERRLRTEAFF. This rearrangement joins TRBV30 to TRBJ1-1; no definite D call. CDR1 and CDR2 from the germline V gene are GTSNPN and SVGIG (reference sequence). The CDR3 is 13 residues long.

Only a few counts were recorded for this clone. The chain is built from TRBV28 and TRBJ2-7; D perhaps matches TRBD2 (6 bases). The V and J ends lost 4 bases and 4 bases respectively, with 20 bases between them. Germline lookup yields CDR1 MDHEN and CDR2 SYDVKM. This CDR3 comprises 16 residues. The CDR3: CASSSAGGLKGYEQYF. The CDR3, as DNA: TGTGCCAGCAGTTCCGCCGGGGGTTTAAAGGGGTACGAGCAGTACTTC.

The chain couples TRBV6-2 or TRBV6-3 to TRBJ1-1; perhaps TRBD1 as D (6 bases). The CDR3 length is 16 residues. Trimming shortened V by 5 bases and J by 0 bases, and 16 bases separated the two germline ends. CDR1 MNHEY and CDR2 SVGEGT come from the germline V gene. The CDR3 DNA sequence: TGTGCCAGCAGTACCAGGGGCATGGTAATGAACACTGAAGCTTTCTTT. Protein: CASSTRGMVMNTEAFF.

CDR3 nucleotide sequence: TGTGCCAGTACCCCCGGGGGGGCTGGGGCCAACGTCCTGACTTTC. Translation gives CASTPGGAGANVLTF. The chain couples TRBV19 to TRBJ2-6; 8 nucleotides agree with TRBD2. The CDR3 contains 15 residues. CDR1 is LNHDA and CDR2 is SQIVND in the germline V gene (reference sequence). V lost 7 bases, J lost 2 bases, and 4 bases stayed unmatched.

The chain joins TRBV4-3 to TRBJ2-7; 7 bases align to TRBD2. The germline V gene encodes CDR1 LGHNA and CDR2 YSLEER. The V and J ends lost 1 base and 3 bases, in that order; junction bases with no gene match: 3. The length of the CDR3 is 14 residues. CDR3 sequence reads: CASSQGGGNYEQYF. As DNA, the CDR3 is TGCGCCAGCAGCCAAGGCGGGGGTAACTACGAGCAGTACTTC.

Written as DNA, the CDR3 is TGTGCCAGCAGCTTAGTGGGACTAGCGGGAGCGAGGTCCTACAATGAGCAGTTCTTC. Translation: CASSLVGLAGARSYNEQFF. This sequence joins TRBV7-2 and TRBJ2-1, with 14 positions matching TRBD2. Germline V gene sequence: CDR1 SGHTA, CDR2 FQGNSA. The CDR3 spans 19 residues. V dropped 1 base and J dropped 1; count of bases not matched to a gene: 6.

About this clone itself: At one boundary the junction diverges from the germline segment, which might be a read error. This chain joins TRBV19 and TRBJ1-2; no firm D call. Germline V gene data show CDR1 as LNHDA and CDR2 as SQIVND (reference sequence). The CDR3 is 14 residues long. The CDR3 bases are TGTGCCAGTAGTGTAGACACATATAACTATGGCTACACCTTC. It specifies CASSVDTYNYGYTF.

The chain combines TRBV9 with TRBJ2-5; D may be TRBD2 (6 bases). This CDR3 contains 14 residues. Per the germline V gene, CDR1 is SGDLS and CDR2 is YYNGEE. Deletions cut 0 bases from V and 5 bases from J, with 11 bases between. Written as DNA, the CDR3 is TGTGCCAGCAGCGTAGCACTAGCCGCGGAGACCCAGTACTTC. Residues: CASSVALAAETQYF.

The genes are TRBV19 and TRBJ2-7, with a tentative D call TRBD2 (6 bases). Looked up from germline, CDR1 is LNHDA and CDR2 is SQIVND (reference sequence). V gave up 1 base and J gave up 2 bases, with 12 bases separating them. CDR3 length: 15 amino acids. CDR3 sequence (DNA): TGTGCCAGTAGTATAGTTGGTAGCGGCCCCTACGAGCAGTACTTC. Encoded protein: CASSIVGSGPYEQYF. The full variable domain, in which reference TRBV19 and TRBJ2-7 provide the parts outside the CDR3, is DGGITQSPKYLFRKEGQNVTLSCEQNLNHDAMYWYRQDPGQGLRLIYYSQIVNDFQKGDIAEGYSVSREKKESFPLTVTSAQKNPTAFYLCASSIVGSGPYEQYFGPGTRLTVT.

This rearrangement joins TRBV4-1 to TRBJ2-7, with TRBD1 matching over 8 bases. J was trimmed by 5 bases and V by 6 bases; bases with no gene match: 6. CDR3 size: 13 residues. CDR1 is MGHRA, CDR2 YSYEKL, per germline. The CDR3 loop is CASSGQGADEQYF. CDR3 bases: TGCGCCAGCAGTGGGCAGGGGGCCGACGAGCAGTACTTC.

This chain connects TRBV10-1 to TRBJ1-2; 7 bases are a match to TRBD1. This CDR3 is 13 amino acids long. Germline V gene sequence: CDR1 WNHNN, CDR2 SYGVQD (reference sequence). V lost 9 bases, J lost 8 bases, and 12 bases stayed unmatched. CDR3 DNA: TGCGCCAGGACAGGGCCCCTTTTAGAAGGCTACACCTTC. This encodes CARTGPLLEGYTF.

The rearrangement joins TRBV24-1 to TRBJ2-2; 12 bases fit TRBD2. CDR1 and CDR2 (germline): KGHDR, SFDVKD. CDR3 length: 14 amino acids. Trimming cost V 10 bases and J 3 bases; bases outside gene matches: 2. CDR3 amino acids: CATGLAGHTGELFF. DNA of the CDR3: TGTGCCACAGGACTAGCGGGACACACCGGGGAGCTGTTTTTT.

The V call is TRBV5-1, the J call TRBJ2-7; 7 nucleotides align to TRBD1. Germline V gene lookup returns CDR1 SGHRS and CDR2 YFSETQ. Trimming removed 0 bases from V and 5 bases from J; junction bases left unmatched: 5. This CDR3 is built from 14 residues. CDR3 nucleotide sequence: TGCGCCAGCAGCTTGGCCCGGGACAGCCACGAGCAGTACTTC. Translation: CASSLARDSHEQYF.

The chain has TRBV5-6 and TRBJ2-7; D is perhaps TRBD2 (5 bases). Germline V gene lookup returns CDR1 SGHDT and CDR2 YYEEEE. V shed 0 bases and J shed 2 bases, with 12 bases lying between them. The CDR3 length is 15 residues. The CDR3 DNA follows: TGTGCCAGCAGCTTGGGTGGTCGGGATACCTACGAGCAGTACTTC. It encodes CASSLGGRDTYEQYF.

The CDR3 loop reads CSAYASGGSSYEQYF. CDR3 nucleotides: TGCAGCGCCTATGCAAGCGGGGGGAGCTCCTACGAGCAGTACTTC. The rearrangement links TRBV29-1 to TRBJ2-7, with TRBD2 matching 9 bases. The germline gives CDR1 SQVTM, CDR2 ANQGSEA. The CDR3 has 15 residues. Trimming removed 7 bases from V and 0 bases from J; junction bases left unmatched: 10.

The chain links TRBV7-9 to TRBJ2-7; 7 bases align to TRBD1. J gave up 8 bases and V 1 base, and 8 bases lay outside the gene matches. Looked up from germline, CDR1 is SEHNR and CDR2 is FQNEAQ (reference sequence). The CDR3 covers 14 residues. The CDR3 nucleotides read TGTGCCAGCAGCTTAGGAGGCGGCAGGGGGAAGCAGTACTTC. Translating it yields CASSLGGGRGKQYF.

The gene calls are TRBV2 and TRBJ1-6, with D possibly TRBD1 on 5 matching bases. The CDR3 runs to 13 residues. Germline loops: CDR1 SNHLY, CDR2 FYNNEI. Trimming shortened V by 8 bases and J by 19 bases, and 24 bases separated the two germline ends. The CDR3 region is CASRGSGARSLHF. In DNA form, the CDR3 reads TGTGCCAGCCGGGGGAGCGGAGCAAGGTCTTTACACTTT.

To note about this clone: A junction boundary mismatches the germline segment, possibly from a read error. The CDR3: CASSLPLGQGGTGELFF. The CDR3 coding sequence is TGTGCTAGCAGCTTACCCCTAGGACAGGGGGGAACCGGGGAGCTGTTTTTT. The V and J genes are TRBV7-7 and TRBJ2-2; 10 bases map to TRBD1. The CDR3 has 17 amino acids. Germline V gene data show CDR1 as SSHAT and CDR2 as FNYEAQ (reference sequence).